Given below is one T cell receptor beta chain in context. Its antigen remains unknown. The germline V gene has CDR1 SGHDT and CDR2 YYEEEE. The CDR3 sequence is 15 residues long. Trimming left V 2 bases short and J 6 bases short, with 17 bases between. This sample is drawn from a study of post-analysis software for immune sequencing data. Findings and caveats of the study: Five or six TRBV segments, TRBV5-6, TRBV5-1 and TRBV20-1 among them, were found more frequent in patients than controls.

Unique molecular identifiers featured in each of the TCR beta cDNA libraries. MiXCR, applied by TCRdb to the PCR reads, yields one record per CDR3 protein. This sample has about 380,000 distinct CDR3 sequences, with roughly 38% found just once. The sequence came from a girl aged 5-17 years with multiple sclerosis. This rearrangement joins TRBV5-6 to TRBJ1-2; D is perhaps TRBD1 (6 bases). Material for sequencing was blood. CDR3 sequence reads: CASSLLRRGENGYTF. The DNA for the CDR3 is TGTGCCAGCAGCTTATTACGCAGGGGCGAAAATGGCTACACCTTC.